A single sample gave rise to the 19 T cell receptor beta chains below, sequenced in a study of glioma-infiltrating T cells after dendritic cell vaccination. Libraries were prepared by immunoSEQ multiplex PCR; TCRdb keeps only in-frame clonotypes and omits some of them. The data contain tens of thousands of clones, 80% to 90% of them singletons. Time point specified: after dendritic cell vaccination, including at tumor progression/relapse. The sequencing used blood, collected after dendritic cell vaccination. Receptors were obtained from a human donor with glioblastoma.

This clone was detected once. This rearrangement joins TRBV5-1 to TRBJ1-1; 7 nucleotides line up with TRBD1. The germline V gene has CDR1 SGHRS and CDR2 YFSETQ. The CDR3 has 15 residues. The junction had 6 bases not matched to a gene; V was cut back by 4 bases and J by 0 bases. The CDR3 region has the DNA TGCGCCAGCAGCCCCGCGGGACAGATGAACACTGAAGCTTTCTTT. Translation gives CASSPAGQMNTEAFF.

This chain joins TRBV7-2 and TRBJ2-5, with D possibly being TRBD1 (6 bases). This CDR3 has 14 residues. V gave up 4 bases and J gave up 2 bases, with 11 bases separating them. Germline-derived CDR1 and CDR2 are SGHTA and FQGNSA. The CDR3 nucleotides read TGTGCCAGCAGCTCCCCGGGACAACAAGAGACCCAGTACTTC. It codes for CASSSPGQQETQYF.

The rearrangement joins TRBV6-5 to TRBJ1-1, with D hard to call. Germline lookup yields CDR1 MNHEY and CDR2 SVGAGI. The ends were cut back, 6 bases at V and 4 bases at J, with 15 bases in the middle. The CDR3 contains 14 residues. CDR3 loop: CASRSLEGGTEAFF. CDR3 coding DNA: TGTGCCAGCAGGTCCCTAGAGGGAGGCACTGAAGCTTTCTTT.

DNA for the CDR3: TGTGCCAGTAGCGGTGGGGCGGCAGATACGCAGTATTTT. It specifies CASSGGAADTQYF. The V gene is TRBV19, the J gene TRBJ2-3; maybe TRBD1 (5 bases). Trimming left V 6 bases short and J 4 bases short, with 11 bases between. Germline V gives CDR1 LNHDA, CDR2 SQIVND (reference sequence). The CDR3 length is 13 residues.

The chain couples TRBV28 to TRBJ2-7; 7 bases map to TRBD2. The CDR3 is 17 residues long. From germline, CDR1 is MDHEN and CDR2 SYDVKM. The junction had 11 bases not matched to a gene; V was cut back by 0 bases and J by 3 bases. The CDR3: CASSLWRAGNQVYEQYF. CDR3 in DNA: TGTGCCAGCAGTTTATGGCGAGCGGGGAACCAGGTCTACGAGCAGTACTTC.

The chain couples TRBV6-5 to TRBJ2-7, with D possibly matching TRBD2 (6 bases). Trimming took off 10 bases at V and 2 bases at J, with 9 bases between the two ends. The CDR3 is 11 amino acids. Germline V gene lookup returns CDR1 MNHEY and CDR2 SVGAGI. CDR3 residues: CATGTPYEQYF. In nucleotides, the CDR3 is TGTGCCACCGGGACTCCCTACGAGCAGTACTTC.

The gene calls are TRBV15 and TRBJ1-2; 7 bases map to TRBD1. Germline CDR1 reads LNHNV; CDR2 reads YYDKDF (reference sequence). The ends lost 5 bases at V and 6 bases at J; junction bases unmatched: 12. The length of the CDR3 is 15 residues. In nucleotides, the CDR3 is TGTGCCACCAGCCATAACCCGTTAACAGGGGATGGCTACACCTTC. Its translation: CATSHNPLTGDGYTF.

The chain uses TRBV21-1 and TRBJ1-1. TRBV21-1 is a pseudogene segment. This CDR3 region has 13 residues. The CDR3 sequence: CASSSEKNTEAFF. The CDR3, as DNA: TGTGCCAGCAGCTCGGAGAAGAACACTGAAGCTTTCTTT.

The chain joins TRBV13 to TRBJ1-1; unclear D gene. The V and J ends lost 2 bases and 0 bases respectively, with 10 bases between them. This CDR3 comprises 15 residues. Germline CDR1 is PRHDT and CDR2 is FYEKMQ (reference sequence). The CDR3: CASSLWAGLNTEAFF. The CDR3 DNA follows: TGTGCCAGCAGCTTATGGGCAGGTCTGAACACTGAAGCTTTCTTT.

The table lists this clone with a count of one. This chain uses TRBV5-1 with TRBJ2-2, with a tentative D call TRBD2 (5 bases). Germline lookup yields CDR1 SGHRS and CDR2 YFSETQ. The CDR3 sequence is 15 residues long. Trimming left V 1 base short and J 5 bases short, with 12 bases between. CDR3 sequence reads: CASSLRTPGTGELFF. The CDR3 DNA follows: TGCGCCAGCAGCTTGCGGACTCCGGGGACCGGGGAGCTGTTTTTT.

The chain joins TRBV15 to TRBJ2-7; possibly TRBD1 for D (6 bases). CDR3 length: 14 residues. The V gene lost 1 base and the J gene lost 5 bases, with 12 bases spanning the gap. The V gene's germline CDR1 is LNHNV and CDR2 YYDKDF (reference sequence). CDR3 loop: CATSRGTGNNEQYF. Here the CDR3 DNA reads TGTGCCACCAGCAGAGGAACAGGGAATAACGAGCAGTACTTC.

The V gene is TRBV2, the J gene TRBJ2-7; the D gene is possibly TRBD1 (5 bases). The V and J ends lost 8 bases and 3 bases respectively, with 8 bases between them. Germline lookup yields CDR1 SNHLY and CDR2 FYNNEI. The CDR3 spans 11 residues. CDR3 region: CASSQVYEQYF. In DNA, the CDR3 is TGTGCCAGCTCACAGGTCTACGAGCAGTACTTC.

The gene calls are TRBV7-7 and TRBJ2-7; 9 bases map to TRBD1. The CDR3 extends over 14 amino acids. J lost 3 bases, V lost 5 bases, and 5 bases had no gene match. Germline CDR1 is SSHAT and CDR2 is FNYEAQ (reference sequence). CDR3 residues: CASSPGQGVYEQYF. The CDR3 DNA sequence: TGTGCCAGCAGCCCGGGACAGGGCGTCTACGAGCAGTACTTC.

The J gene is TRBJ2-5, the V gene TRBV4-1; D possibly corresponds to TRBD1 (5 bases). V lost 2 bases, J lost 5 bases, and 18 bases lay in between. This CDR3 is built from 16 residues. Germline CDR1 and CDR2: MGHRA and YSYEKL. The CDR3 loop is CASSQSLSRVGETQYF. CDR3 bases: TGCGCCAGCAGCCAATCGCTCTCCAGGGTGGGGGAGACCCAGTACTTC.

This chain connects TRBV4-2 to TRBJ1-2, with 7 bases aligning to TRBD1. In germline, CDR1 is LGHNA, CDR2 YNFKEQ. This CDR3 has 14 amino acids. V trimming: 5 bases; J trimming: 4 bases; junction bases outside the gene matches: 7. CDR3 sequence: CASSSPGQSYGYTF. The DNA of the CDR3 is TGTGCCAGCAGCAGCCCGGGACAGAGCTATGGCTACACCTTC.

This chain uses TRBV11-3 with TRBJ1-3, with TRBD1 identical over 9 bases. The ends lost 1 base at V and 7 bases at J; junction bases unmatched: 5. The CDR3 consists of 15 residues. Germline-derived CDR1 and CDR2 are SGHNT and YENEEA. The CDR3 DNA is TGTGCCAGCAGCTTAGGGTCCGGACAGGGGAACACCATATATTTT. This gives the protein CASSLGSGQGNTIYF.

The rearrangement joins TRBV5-4 to TRBJ1-2, with 7 positions matching TRBD1. The CDR3 is 14 amino acids. J lost 8 bases, V lost 4 bases, and 11 bases had no gene match. CDR1 SGHNT and CDR2 YYREEE come from the germline V gene (reference sequence). Here the CDR3 reads CASSQQGSSGGYTF. CDR3 nucleotide sequence: TGTGCCAGCAGCCAACAGGGGTCTTCGGGCGGCTACACCTTC. Variable domain in full (rest from reference TRBV5-4 and TRBJ1-2): ETGVTQSPTHLIKTRGQQVTLRCSSQSGHNTVSWYQQALGQGPQFIFQYYREEENGRGNFPPRFSGLQFPNYSSELNVNALELDDSALYLCASSQQGSSGGYTFGSGTRLTVV.

This clone was counted only a few times. The gene calls are TRBV5-4 and TRBJ2-1; perhaps TRBD2 as D (6 bases). Trimming left V 6 bases short and J 2 bases short, with 15 bases between. The CDR3 has 15 amino acids. Germline loops: CDR1 SGHNT, CDR2 YYREEE (reference sequence). The CDR3 protein is CASTRQVAAYNEQFF. The CDR3 DNA follows: TGTGCCAGCACTCGCCAGGTAGCGGCCTACAATGAGCAGTTCTTC. The whole variable domain, filled in from reference TRBV5-4 and TRBJ2-1, reads ETGVTQSPTHLIKTRGQQVTLRCSSQSGHNTVSWYQQALGQGPQFIFQYYREEENGRGNFPPRFSGLQFPNYSSELNVNALELDDSALYLCASTRQVAAYNEQFFGPGTRLTVL.

This chain uses TRBV11-3 with TRBJ2-6, with TRBD1 matching over 12 bases. Looked up from germline, CDR1 is SGHNT and CDR2 is YENEEA. CDR3 size: 18 residues. V lost 4 bases, J lost 4 bases, and 8 bases stayed unmatched. The chain's CDR3 is CASSSGDRGRLGANVLTF. The CDR3 nucleotides read TGTGCCAGCAGCTCTGGGGACAGGGGGCGGTTGGGGGCCAACGTCCTGACTTTC.